This TCR beta chain was found in a study of blood T cell repertoires in COVID-19. Libraries were prepared by immunoSEQ multiplex PCR; TCRdb keeps only in-frame clonotypes and omits some of them. The top ten clones hold 2% to 2.5% of a sample with about 210,000 clones, 75% to 85% of them seen once. There are 13 residues in the CDR3. Deletions cut 2 bases from V and 4 bases from J, with 9 bases between. Per germline, CDR1 MGHRA and CDR2 YSYEKL. Sequences were obtained from peripheral blood. The clonotype comes from a middle-aged man who had recovered from COVID-19. This chain uses TRBV4-1 with TRBJ2-7; no clear D gene. This CDR3 is CASSQRLQYEQYF. DNA for the CDR3: TGCGCCAGCAGCCAAAGGTTACAGTACGAGCAGTACTTC.